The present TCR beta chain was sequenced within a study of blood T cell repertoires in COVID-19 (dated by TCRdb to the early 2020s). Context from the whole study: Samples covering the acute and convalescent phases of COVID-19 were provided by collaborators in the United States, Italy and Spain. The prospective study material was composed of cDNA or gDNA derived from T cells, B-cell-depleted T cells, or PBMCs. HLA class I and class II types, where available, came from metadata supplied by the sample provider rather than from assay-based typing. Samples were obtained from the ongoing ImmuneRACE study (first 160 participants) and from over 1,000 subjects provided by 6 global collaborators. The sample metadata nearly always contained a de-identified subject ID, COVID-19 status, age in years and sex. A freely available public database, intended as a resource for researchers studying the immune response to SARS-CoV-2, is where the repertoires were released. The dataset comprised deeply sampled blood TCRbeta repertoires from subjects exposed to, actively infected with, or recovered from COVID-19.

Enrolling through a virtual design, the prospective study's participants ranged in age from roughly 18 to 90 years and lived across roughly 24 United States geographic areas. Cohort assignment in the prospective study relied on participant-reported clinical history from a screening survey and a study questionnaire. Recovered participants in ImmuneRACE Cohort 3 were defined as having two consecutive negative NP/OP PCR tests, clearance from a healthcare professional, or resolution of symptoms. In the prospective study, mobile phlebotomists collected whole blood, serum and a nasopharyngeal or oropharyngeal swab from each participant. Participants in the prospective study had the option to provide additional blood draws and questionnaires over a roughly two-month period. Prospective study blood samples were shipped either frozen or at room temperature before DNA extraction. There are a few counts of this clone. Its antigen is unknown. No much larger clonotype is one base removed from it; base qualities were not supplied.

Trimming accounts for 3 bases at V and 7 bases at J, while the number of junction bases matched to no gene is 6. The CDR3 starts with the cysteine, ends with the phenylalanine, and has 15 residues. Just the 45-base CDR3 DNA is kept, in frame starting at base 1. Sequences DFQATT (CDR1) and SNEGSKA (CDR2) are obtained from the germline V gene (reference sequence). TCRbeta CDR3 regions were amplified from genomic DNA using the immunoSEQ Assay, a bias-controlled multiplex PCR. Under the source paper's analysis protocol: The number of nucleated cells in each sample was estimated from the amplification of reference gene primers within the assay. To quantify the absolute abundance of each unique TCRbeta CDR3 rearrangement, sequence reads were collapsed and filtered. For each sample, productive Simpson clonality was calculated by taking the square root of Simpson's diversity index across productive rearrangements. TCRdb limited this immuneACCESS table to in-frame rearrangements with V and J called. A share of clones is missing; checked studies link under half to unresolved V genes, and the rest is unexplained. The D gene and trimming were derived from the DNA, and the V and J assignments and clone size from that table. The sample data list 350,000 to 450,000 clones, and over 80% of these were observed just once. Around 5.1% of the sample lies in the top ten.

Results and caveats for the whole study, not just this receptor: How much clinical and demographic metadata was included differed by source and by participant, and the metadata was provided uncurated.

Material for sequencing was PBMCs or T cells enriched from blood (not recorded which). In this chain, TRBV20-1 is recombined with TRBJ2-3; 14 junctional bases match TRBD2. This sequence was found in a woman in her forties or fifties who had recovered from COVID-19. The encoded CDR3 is CSASSRTSGRNTQYF. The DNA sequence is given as TGCAGTGCTAGTTCCCGGACTAGCGGGAGGAATACGCAGTATTTT.